The 5 T cell receptor beta chains given below trace back to one sample, sequenced in a study of CD8 T cells in Susac syndrome. RNA amounts of roughly 0.45 to 1 ug underwent reverse transcription with random hexamers. TCRdb independently ran MiXCR on the immunoSEQ multiplex PCR reads; one entry per CDR3 protein. Of about 240,000 distinct CDR3 sequences listed, almost 97% are singletons. Sequences were obtained from CD4+ T cells from PBMCs. The receptors stem from a human donor with Susac syndrome.

This chain links TRBV20-1 with TRBJ1-1; no reliable D call. The CDR3 has 15 amino acids. The germline V gene encodes CDR1 DFQATT and CDR2 SNEGSKA (reference sequence). Trimming removed 3 bases from V and 8 bases from J, with 22 bases in between. The CDR3 DNA follows: TGCAGTGCTAGGCACCCGAACGACCCCTCACGGGAAGCTTTCTTT. Protein product: CSARHPNDPSREAFF.

The CDR3 nucleotides are TGTGCCAGCAGTCGGAGCGGGAGCGGTTCCTACGAGCAGTACTTC. Protein sequence: CASSRSGSGSYEQYF. The rearrangement links TRBV6-2 or TRBV6-3 to TRBJ2-7, with 8 bases that match TRBD2. V lost 5 bases to trimming and J lost 1 base; unmatched junction nucleotides: 7. Germline loops: CDR1 MNHEY, CDR2 SVGEGT. This CDR3 has 15 residues.

The chain recombines TRBV5-1 with TRBJ1-2; tentatively, D is TRBD1 (6 bases). V was trimmed by 3 bases and J by 5 bases, leaving 14 bases between them. This CDR3 contains 14 residues. CDR1 is SGHRS, CDR2 YFSETQ, per germline. Written as DNA, the CDR3 is TGCGCCAGCAGCTCCGGGACAACCCTTTATGGCTACACCTTC. It translates to CASSSGTTLYGYTF.

The chain is built from TRBV7-8 and TRBJ1-5; D is ambiguous. This CDR3 is 16 amino acids long. V dropped 7 bases and J dropped 7 bases, with 23 bases sitting between them. Germline CDR1 reads SGHVS; CDR2 reads FQNEAQ. CDR3 nucleotides: TGTGCCAGCACCTGGGGTGAAGTGGGGAGGGCACAGCCCCAGCATTTT. Its protein product is CASTWGEVGRAQPQHF.

The rearrangement joins TRBV20-1 to TRBJ2-7; 7 nucleotides match TRBD2. J gave up 0 bases and V 3 bases, and 8 bases lay outside the gene matches. Looked up from germline, CDR1 is DFQATT and CDR2 is SNEGSKA (reference sequence). The CDR3 is 15 amino acids. The CDR3 region is CSASPSLANSYEQYF. In DNA, the CDR3 is TGCAGTGCTAGTCCCTCACTAGCGAACTCCTACGAGCAGTACTTC.